This T cell receptor beta chain was profiled in a study of blood T cell repertoires in COVID-19. Whole-study context: Acute-phase and convalescent COVID-19 samples originated in the United States, Italy and Spain. In each case, the material was cDNA or gDNA derived from T cells, B-cell-depleted T cells, or PBMCs.

In the study's own analysis: Amplification with reference gene primers provided the estimates of nucleated cell counts. Clones were read by immunoSEQ multiplex PCR, and TCRdb kept only the in-frame ones, dropping some. Clone size and V and J calls were adopted from that table, with D and trimming inferred from the DNA. In the table there are fewer than 130,000 clones, 88% of which are singletons. The germline V gene encodes CDR1 GTSNPN and CDR2 SVGIG (reference sequence). Trimming pared 5 bases from V and 4 bases from J, leaving 9 bases between. This CDR3 region has 12 residues. Material: peripheral blood. The sequence came from a woman aged 45 to 65 with acute or convalescent COVID-19. This chain uses TRBV30 with TRBJ1-3; D might be TRBD1 (5 bases). This CDR3 reads CAWGHRGNTIYF. The CDR3 nucleotides are TGTGCCTGGGGACATAGAGGAAACACCATATATTTT.